These 27 T cell receptor beta chains came from one sample sequenced in a study of shared clonotypes between healthy human individuals. Measured with immunoSEQ multiplex PCR; TCRdb has only the in-frame clones, and not every one. The sample holds about 480,000 clones, about 75% seen once. Sequencing was performed on PBMCs. The receptors shown here come from a woman between 40 and 55 years old in good health. Some clones in this sample may be carry-over from other donors' samples.

This chain connects TRBV28 to TRBJ2-1; 12 bases fit TRBD1. This CDR3 has 15 residues. Germline V lookup: CDR1 MDHEN, CDR2 SYDVKM. With 3 bases clipped from V and 8 bases from J, the junction kept 5 bases outside the gene matches. The CDR3 reads CASSFWGQGAHEQFF. The CDR3 bases are TGTGCCAGCAGTTTTTGGGGACAGGGGGCGCATGAGCAGTTCTTC.

The chain links TRBV6-4 to TRBJ1-3; perhaps TRBD1 as D (6 bases). The V end was cut by 8 bases, the J end by 4 bases, with 24 bases between. The CDR3 totals 17 residues. Germline V gives CDR1 MRHNA, CDR2 SNTAGT. The CDR3 spells CASPGGGDLLSGNTIYF. The CDR3 nucleotides read TGTGCCAGCCCGGGGGGGGGCGATCTACTATCGGGAAACACCATATATTTT.

This clone was recorded at least ten times. This chain links TRBV28 with TRBJ2-7, with 7 bases that match TRBD2. J lost 2 bases, V lost 4 bases, and 11 bases had no gene match. Germline V CDR1 and CDR2: MDHEN, SYDVKM. This CDR3 contains 16 residues. CDR3 nucleotide sequence: TGTGCCAGCAGTTCCCCCGGAGCGGGGCTTACCTACGAGCAGTACTTC. It yields the protein CASSSPGAGLTYEQYF.

This clone was found once. V and J are TRBV19 and TRBJ2-7; 7 bases line up with TRBD2. This CDR3 is built from 14 residues. Trimming cost V 4 bases and J 3 bases; bases outside gene matches: 6. Germline V CDR1 and CDR2: LNHDA, SQIVND (reference sequence). Here the CDR3 DNA reads TGTGCCAGTAGTACCCCCGGGGGGAACTACGAGCAGTACTTC. This gives the protein CASSTPGGNYEQYF.

V and J are TRBV4-2 and TRBJ2-7, with a tentative D call TRBD1 (5 bases). The germline CDR1 and CDR2 sequences are LGHNA and YNFKEQ. The length of the CDR3 is 14 residues. With 5 bases removed from V and 6 bases from J, the gap between germline ends came to 17 bases. The CDR3 sequence: CASSLGQWKGEQYF. CDR3 in DNA: TGTGCCAGCAGCTTGGGGCAATGGAAGGGCGAGCAGTACTTC.

The V gene is TRBV9, the J gene TRBJ2-7; perhaps D is TRBD1 or TRBD2 (5 bases each). This CDR3 region has 13 residues. Germline CDR1 reads SGDLS; CDR2 reads YYNGEE. V dropped 4 bases and J dropped 3 bases, with 11 bases sitting between them. The DNA of the CDR3 is TGTGCCAGCAGCCCCGGTGGGGGCTACGAGCAGTACTTC. Translated: CASSPGGGYEQYF.

This clone was seen once. The chain is built from TRBV4-3 and TRBJ2-1, with TRBD2 identical over 13 bases. This CDR3 region has 17 residues. Germline V CDR1 and CDR2: LGHNA, YSLEER. V shed 4 bases and J 7 bases; nucleotides not matched to a gene: 10. CDR3 amino acids: CASSPGTSGTFWNEQFF. CDR3 bases: TGCGCCAGCAGCCCCGGGACTAGCGGGACCTTTTGGAATGAGCAGTTCTTC.

This chain connects TRBV4-1 to TRBJ2-2; TRBD1 matches 9 bases. Trimming cost V 4 bases and J 9 bases; bases outside gene matches: 24. CDR1 is MGHRA and CDR2 is YSYEKL in the germline V gene. This CDR3 contains 20 residues. The CDR3 spells CASSRLQSGTGKLPGRELFF. CDR3 nucleotides: TGCGCCAGCAGCCGGCTACAGTCCGGGACAGGGAAATTACCGGGCAGGGAGCTGTTTTTT.

The chain combines TRBV11-2 with TRBJ1-5; possibly TRBD1 for D (5 bases). This CDR3 is 15 amino acids long. The V gene's germline CDR1 is SGHAT and CDR2 FQNNGV. V lost 1 base and J lost 7, with 14 bases in between. The CDR3 bases are TGTGCCAGCAGCTTAGGACCCCTTGGGGCCCAGCCCCAGCATTTT. Encoded protein: CASSLGPLGAQPQHF.

This sequence joins TRBV6-1 and TRBJ2-2; 7 nucleotides agree with TRBD2. V lost 2 bases to trimming and J lost 6 bases; unmatched junction nucleotides: 9. The CDR3 is 16 residues long. Germline CDR1 and CDR2: MNHNS and SASEGT. This CDR3 reads CASSETDFGGAGELFF. The CDR3 DNA is TGTGCCAGCAGTGAAACAGATTTTGGGGGGGCCGGGGAGCTGTTTTTT.

The V and J genes are TRBV28 and TRBJ2-7; TRBD2 agrees at 7 bases. Germline CDR1 MDHEN, CDR2 SYDVKM. The CDR3 has 17 residues. J was trimmed by 4 bases and V by 3 bases; bases with no gene match: 15. CDR3 amino acids: CASSFSPLAGEYYEQYF. CDR3 coding DNA: TGTGCCAGCAGTTTTTCCCCTTTGGCGGGAGAGTATTACGAGCAGTACTTC.

This clone was counted many times. V gene TRBV11-2 combines with J gene TRBJ2-1; D is perhaps TRBD2 (6 bases). V was pared by 0 bases and J by 10 bases, with 13 bases between. CDR3 length: 14 residues. Germline assignment: CDR1 SGHAT and CDR2 FQNNGV. CDR3 in DNA: TGTGCCAGCAGCTTAGATCGGTCTGGGGGGGAGCAGTTCTTC. Protein: CASSLDRSGGEQFF.

The chain is built from TRBV30 and TRBJ2-7; 8 positions match TRBD1. This CDR3 contains 13 residues. Germline trimming cut 3 bases from V and 2 bases from J; bases unmatched to any gene: 3. The V gene's germline CDR1 is GTSNPN and CDR2 SVGIG (reference sequence). The CDR3 bases are TGTGCCTGGAGAGGACAGGGAACCTACGAGCAGTACTTC. This sequence encodes CAWRGQGTYEQYF.

This clone was counted a few times. The CDR3 protein is CASSDRDRGMYEQYF. The CDR3 DNA follows: TGTGCCAGCAGTGATAGGGACAGGGGTATGTACGAGCAGTACTTC. The chain combines TRBV2 with TRBJ2-7; 10 bases match TRBD1. The V gene end was trimmed by 3 bases and the J gene end by 4 bases; junction bases not matched to a gene: 6. The CDR3 is 15 residues long. Germline CDR1 is SNHLY and CDR2 is FYNNEI. Full variable domain (rest looked up from reference TRBV2 and TRBJ2-7): EPEVTQTPSHQVTQMGQEVILRCVPISNHLYFYWYRQILGQKVEFLVSFYNNEISEKSEIFDDQFSVERPDGSNFTLKIRSTKLEDSAMYFCASSDRDRGMYEQYFGPGTRLTVT.

This clone has just a few counts. V is TRBV27 and J is TRBJ2-2; a weak D match, TRBD2 (5 bases). The V end lost 2 bases, the J end lost 6 bases, and 19 bases lay between the germline ends. The CDR3 runs to 17 residues. Germline V gene sequence: CDR1 MNHEY, CDR2 SMNVEV (reference sequence). The DNA of the CDR3 is TGTGCCAGCAGTTTAAGACCCGCGGGTGTTGGGGCCGGGGAGCTGTTTTTT. Translation gives CASSLRPAGVGAGELFF.

The genes are TRBV11-2 and TRBJ2-1; D perhaps matches TRBD2 (5 bases). Trimming stripped 5 bases from V and 6 bases from J, with 14 bases between. Germline V gene lookup returns CDR1 SGHAT and CDR2 FQNNGV. The CDR3 has 14 residues. CDR3 DNA: TGTGCCAGCAGCCCCCCGCTAGCCGGCAATGAGCAGTTCTTC. Translating gives CASSPPLAGNEQFF. The full variable domain, its missing parts supplied by reference TRBV11-2 and TRBJ2-1, is EAGVAQSPRYKIIEKRQSVAFWCNPISGHATLYWYQQILGQGPKLLIQFQNNGVVDDSQLPKDRFSAERLKGVDSTLKIQPAKLEDSAVYLCASSPPLAGNEQFFGPGTRLTVL.

The V and J genes are TRBV2 and TRBJ2-1; D is perhaps TRBD1 (6 bases). V was pared by 5 bases and J by 0 bases, with 20 bases between. The CDR3 runs 18 residues. From germline, CDR1 is SNHLY and CDR2 FYNNEI. CDR3 residues: CASSPPTWTESSYNEQFF. In DNA form, the CDR3 reads TGTGCCAGCAGTCCTCCAACCTGGACAGAGAGCTCCTACAATGAGCAGTTCTTC.

The rearrangement uses TRBV19 and TRBJ1-2, with 7 positions matching TRBD1. CDR3 length: 15 residues. Germline V CDR1 and CDR2: LNHDA, SQIVND (reference sequence). V lost 6 bases and J lost 4; bases outside the gene matches: 11. The CDR3: CASSPDRVSGYGYTF. CDR3 nucleotides: TGTGCCAGTAGCCCTGACAGGGTTAGTGGCTATGGCTACACCTTC.

V and J are TRBV5-4 and TRBJ2-7, with D perhaps assigned TRBD1 or TRBD2 (5 bases each). This CDR3 has 14 amino acids. V shed 2 bases and J shed 3 bases, with 12 bases lying between them. Germline-derived CDR1 and CDR2 are SGHNT and YYREEE (reference sequence). The CDR3 DNA reads TGTGCCAGCAGCTTAGAGGGGCGGCTCTACGAGCAGTACTTC. Translating gives CASSLEGRLYEQYF.

The chain recombines TRBV5-1 with TRBJ2-1, with D maybe TRBD2 (6 bases). CDR3 length: 15 residues. From germline, CDR1 is SGHRS and CDR2 YFSETQ. V was trimmed by 3 bases and J by 6 bases, leaving 16 bases between them. CDR3 sequence: CASSSLPSSGNEQFF. The CDR3 DNA follows: TGCGCCAGCAGCTCCCTCCCGAGTAGCGGCAATGAGCAGTTCTTC.

The J gene is TRBJ2-2, the V gene TRBV11-3, with TRBD1 identical over 7 bases. The V and J ends lost 5 bases and 5 bases, in that order; junction bases with no gene match: 8. CDR1 and CDR2 from the germline V gene are SGHNT and YENEEA. The CDR3 has 15 amino acids. CDR3 protein: CASSPGSGGTGELFF. The CDR3 bases are TGTGCCAGCAGCCCGGGCTCAGGGGGAACCGGGGAGCTGTTTTTT.

This clone came up once. Other nucleotide sequences in the sample specify the same CDR3. The chain employs TRBV29-1 and TRBJ2-7, with 9 bases lining up with TRBD1. Unmatched junction bases numbered 9, after V lost 3 bases and J lost 3 bases. The CDR3 has 15 residues. Looked up from germline, CDR1 is SQVTM and CDR2 is ANQGSEA. The CDR3 here is CSVEDRRTGVYEQYF. The CDR3, as DNA: TGCAGCGTTGAGGATAGGAGGACAGGGGTCTACGAGCAGTACTTC.

The rearrangement links TRBV2 to TRBJ1-1, with 7 bases matching TRBD1. CDR1 and CDR2 from the germline V gene are SNHLY and FYNNEI. The CDR3 runs to 12 residues. With 6 bases clipped from V and 7 bases from J, the junction kept 5 bases outside the gene matches. The CDR3 nucleotides are TGTGCCAGCAGCAACCGACAGGGTGAAGCTTTCTTT. Translation gives CASSNRQGEAFF.

The V and J genes are TRBV5-6 and TRBJ2-1; 12 bases fit TRBD2. The CDR3 spans 14 residues. J lost 5 bases, V lost 5 bases, and 2 bases had no gene match. Germline values: CDR1 SGHDT, CDR2 YYEEEE. The CDR3 DNA reads as TGTGCCAGCAGTAGACTAGCGGGGGACAATGAGCAGTTCTTC. This sequence encodes CASSRLAGDNEQFF.

The chain's CDR3 is CASSVDRAAFF. Written as DNA, the CDR3 is TGTGCCAGCAGCGTTGACAGGGCCGCTTTCTTT. This chain connects TRBV5-8 to TRBJ1-1; 7 nucleotides match TRBD1. The germline V gene has CDR1 SGHTS and CDR2 YDEGEE. CDR3 length equals 11 residues. The V gene end was trimmed by 4 bases and the J gene end by 11 bases; junction bases not matched to a gene: 5.

The chain carries TRBV30 and TRBJ2-7, with D maybe TRBD2 (6 bases). Deletions cut 0 bases from V and 4 bases from J, with 10 bases between. CDR3 length equals 13 residues. CDR1 is GTSNPN, CDR2 SVGIG, per germline (reference sequence). The DNA of the CDR3 is TGTGCCTGGAGTGTACGCGGGACTTACGAGCAGTACTTC. It yields the protein CAWSVRGTYEQYF.

The count of this clone is one. CDR3 bases: TGCAGCGTTGAAGATCCTTTCGTCCAGGGGTCTAACTATGGCTACACCTTC. Encoded protein: CSVEDPFVQGSNYGYTF. The rearrangement joins TRBV29-1 to TRBJ1-2; D possibly corresponds to TRBD1 (6 bases). The germline CDR1 and CDR2 sequences are SQVTM and ANQGSEA. CDR3 length equals 17 residues. V was trimmed by 0 bases and J by 0 bases, leaving 17 bases between them. The complete variable domain, with remaining parts taken from reference TRBV29-1 and TRBJ1-2, reads SAVISQKPSRDICQRGTSLTIQCQVDSQVTMMFWYRQQPGQSLTLIATANQGSEATYESGFVIDKFPISRPNLTFSTLTVSNMSPEDSSIYLCSVEDPFVQGSNYGYTFGSGTRLTVV.